The clone carrying this T cell receptor beta chain was observed many times. Its antigen remains unidentified. This entry belongs to a study of CD8 T cells in ankylosing spondylitis. Findings and limits, study-wide: Some motif variants had been reported before (in reactive arthritis synovial fluid and blood).

TCRdb re-analysed the 5' RACE reads in MiXCR, keeping a single row per CDR3 protein. The data hold 160,000 or so distinct CDR3 sequences, with around 8.9% observed a single time. This CDR3 comprises 12 residues. Trimming removed 8 bases from V and 4 bases from J, with 9 bases in between. The clonotype originates from a female donor with ankylosing spondylitis or in good health (not recorded which). Sequenced input: blood, either unsorted or a sorted T cell fraction (not recorded which). The chain is built from TRBV12-3 or TRBV12-4 and TRBJ1-3; D call uncertain. CDR3 sequence (DNA): TGTGCCAGCGACGGGGAGGGAAACACCATATATTTT. Protein product: CASDGEGNTIYF.